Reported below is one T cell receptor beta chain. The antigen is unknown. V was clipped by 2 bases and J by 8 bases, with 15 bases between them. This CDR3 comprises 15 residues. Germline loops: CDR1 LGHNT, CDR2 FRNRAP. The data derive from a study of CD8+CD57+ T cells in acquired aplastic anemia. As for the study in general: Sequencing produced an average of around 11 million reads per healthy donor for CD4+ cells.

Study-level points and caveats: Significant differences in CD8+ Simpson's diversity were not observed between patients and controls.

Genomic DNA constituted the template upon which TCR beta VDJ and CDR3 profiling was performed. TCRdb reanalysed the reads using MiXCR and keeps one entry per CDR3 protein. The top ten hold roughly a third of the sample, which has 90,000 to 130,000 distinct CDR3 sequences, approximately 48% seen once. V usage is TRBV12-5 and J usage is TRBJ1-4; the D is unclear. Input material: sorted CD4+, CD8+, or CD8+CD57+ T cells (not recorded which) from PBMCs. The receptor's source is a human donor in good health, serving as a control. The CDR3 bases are TGTGCTAGTGGTTTGATAGCGGGTTCTGGCGAAAAACTGTTTTTT. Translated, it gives CASGLIAGSGEKLFF. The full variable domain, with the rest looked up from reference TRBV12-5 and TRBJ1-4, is DARVTQTPRHKVTEMGQEVTMRCQPILGHNTVFWYRQTMMQGLELLAYFRNRAPLDDSGMPKDRFSAEMPDATLATLKIQPSEPRDSAVYFCASGLIAGSGEKLFFGSGTQLSVL.